This T cell receptor (beta chain) was recovered during a study of a mutant IDH1 vaccine in newly diagnosed glioma. Time point denoted: week 5, during vaccination. In the vaccine, a single dose held 300 ug of the mutant IDH1 20-mer peptide, along with topical imiquimod. The donors had new WHO grade 3 or 4 astrocytomas; these were IDH1-mutant and ATRX-lost. The protocol was immunoSEQ multiplex PCR, while the TCRdb copy is restricted to in-frame clones and leaves out a portion. The sample yields 45,000 to 55,000 clones, roughly 78% seen once. Turning to this clone: Its target is unknown.

The CDR3 length is 15 residues. Between the trimmed V and J ends, which lost 5 bases and 8 bases, there was a span of 21 bases. CDR1 is LNHDA and CDR2 is SQIVND in the germline V gene (reference sequence). The sample consisted of PBMCs, taken from a glioma patient whose treatment included an IDH1 peptide vaccine. The clonotype was recovered from a woman between 35 and 50 years old with glioma. The rearrangement links TRBV19 to TRBJ1-2; TRBD1 might be the D (6 bases). As DNA, the CDR3 is TGTGCCAGTAGTTCCGGAGGGGGAAAAGTCTCCGGCTACACCTTC. Protein product: CASSSGGGKVSGYTF.